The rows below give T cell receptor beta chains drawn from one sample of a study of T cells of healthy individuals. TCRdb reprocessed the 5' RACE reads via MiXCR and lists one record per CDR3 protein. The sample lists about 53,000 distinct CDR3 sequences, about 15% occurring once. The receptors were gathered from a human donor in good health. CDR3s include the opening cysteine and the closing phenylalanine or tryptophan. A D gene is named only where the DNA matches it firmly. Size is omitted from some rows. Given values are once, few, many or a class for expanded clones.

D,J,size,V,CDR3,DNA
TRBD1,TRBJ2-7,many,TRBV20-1,CSARGQGWTYEQYF,TGCAGTGCTAGAGGACAGGGTTGGACCTACGAGCAGTACTTC
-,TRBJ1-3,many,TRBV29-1,CSVEERNTIYF,TGCAGCGTTGAAGAGAGGAACACCATATATTTT
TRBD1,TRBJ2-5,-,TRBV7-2,CASSSRTGVETQYF,TGTGCCAGCAGCTCGCGGACAGGGGTAGAGACCCAGTACTTC
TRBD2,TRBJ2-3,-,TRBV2,CASSPGLGRTDTQYF,TGTGCCAGCAGTCCGGGACTAGGTCGCACAGATACGCAGTATTTT
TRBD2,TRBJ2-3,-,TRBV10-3,CAIAGGQVDTQYF,TGTGCCATCGCGGGGGGGCAGGTAGATACGCAGTATTTT
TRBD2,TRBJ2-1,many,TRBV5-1,CASSTETSGSLSEQFF,TGCGCCAGCAGCACAGAAACTAGCGGGAGTCTGAGTGAGCAGTTCTTC
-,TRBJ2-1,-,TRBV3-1,CASSQSTGNQFF,TGTGCCAGCAGCCAATCGACCGGGAATCAGTTCTTC
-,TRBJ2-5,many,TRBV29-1,CSGQYQETQYF,TGCAGCGGACAGTACCAAGAGACCCAGTACTTC
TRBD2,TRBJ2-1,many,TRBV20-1,CSAHGTSGYNEQFF,TGCAGTGCCCACGGGACTAGCGGTTACAATGAGCAGTTCTTC
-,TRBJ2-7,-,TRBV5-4,CAGLGRRILISYEQYF,TGTGCCGGCTTGGGACGGCGAATACTTATCTCCTACGAGCAGTACTTC
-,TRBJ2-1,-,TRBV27,CASSLSRRNNEQFF,TGTGCCAGCAGTTTAAGTCGCCGCAACAATGAGCAGTTCTTC
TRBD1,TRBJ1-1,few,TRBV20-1,CSARWNQGAPVVYTEAFF,TGCAGTGCTAGGTGGAATCAGGGGGCGCCCGTTGTGTACACTGAAGCTTTCTTT
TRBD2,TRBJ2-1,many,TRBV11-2,CASSLGLAGQVRFF,TGTGCCAGCAGCTTAGGCCTAGCGGGGCAGGTGAGGTTCTTC
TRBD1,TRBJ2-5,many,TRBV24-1,CATSEGTGRVTETQYF,TGTGCCACCAGTGAGGGGACAGGGAGAGTTACAGAGACCCAGTACTTC
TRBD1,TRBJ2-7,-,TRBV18,CASSPGTGAPEQYF,TGTGCCAGCTCACCGGGGACAGGGGCCCCCGAGCAGTACTTC
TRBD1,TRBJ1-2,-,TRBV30,CAWGARNRGTSPYGYTF,TGTGCCTGGGGTGCGCGTAACAGGGGCACGTCACCCTATGGCTACACCTTC
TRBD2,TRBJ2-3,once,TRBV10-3,CAISVIAGEGTDTQYF,TGTGCCATCAGTGTAATAGCGGGTGAGGGCACAGATACGCAGTATTTT
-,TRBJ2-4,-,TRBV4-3,CASSQEHGIIAKNIQYF,TGCGCCAGCAGCCAAGAACACGGGATTATAGCCAAAAACATTCAGTACTTC
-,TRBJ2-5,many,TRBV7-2,CASSYWTQETQYF,TGTGCCAGCAGCTATTGGACACAAGAGACCCAGTACTTC
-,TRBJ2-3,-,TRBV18,CASSPPQRTRDTQYF,TGTGCCAGCTCACCACCTCAACGGACCAGAGATACGCAGTATTTT
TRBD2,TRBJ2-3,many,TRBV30,CASSSGLAGGGDTQYF,TGTGCCTCCTCCTCGGGACTAGCGGGAGGGGGAGATACGCAGTATTTT
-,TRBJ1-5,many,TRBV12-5,CASGLQGNQPQHF,TGTGCTAGTGGTTTGCAGGGCAATCAGCCCCAGCATTTT
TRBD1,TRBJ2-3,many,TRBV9,CASTSQGAPFTQYF,TGTGCCAGCACGTCACAGGGGGCACCGTTTACGCAGTATTTT
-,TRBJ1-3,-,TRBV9,CASSLNSGSGNTIYF,TGTGCCAGCAGCCTTAATTCAGGGTCTGGAAACACCATATATTTT
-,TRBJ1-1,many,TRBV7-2,CASSSHSSSGNTEAFF,TGTGCCAGCAGCTCCCATAGTAGCAGTGGGAACACTGAAGCTTTCTTT
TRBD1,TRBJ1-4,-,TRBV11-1,CASSRETGDNEKLFF,TGTGCCAGCAGCAGAGAGACAGGGGATAATGAAAAACTGTTTTTT
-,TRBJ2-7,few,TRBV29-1,CSVLGRSYEQYF,TGCAGCGTTTTGGGGCGCTCCTACGAGCAGTACTTC